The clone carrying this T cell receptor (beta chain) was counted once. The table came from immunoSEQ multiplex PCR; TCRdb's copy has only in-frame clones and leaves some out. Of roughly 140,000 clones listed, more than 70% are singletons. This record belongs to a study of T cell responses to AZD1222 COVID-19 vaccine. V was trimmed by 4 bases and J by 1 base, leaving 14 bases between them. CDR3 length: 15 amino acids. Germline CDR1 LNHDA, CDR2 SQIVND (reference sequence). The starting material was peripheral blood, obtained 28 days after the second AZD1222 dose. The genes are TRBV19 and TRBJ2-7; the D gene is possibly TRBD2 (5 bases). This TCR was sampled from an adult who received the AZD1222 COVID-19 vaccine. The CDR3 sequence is CASSKLAEASYEQYF. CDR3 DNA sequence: TGTGCCAGTAGTAAACTGGCGGAGGCATCCTACGAGCAGTACTTC. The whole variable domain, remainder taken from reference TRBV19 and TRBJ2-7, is DGGITQSPKYLFRKEGQNVTLSCEQNLNHDAMYWYRQDPGQGLRLIYYSQIVNDFQKGDIAEGYSVSREKKESFPLTVTSAQKNPTAFYLCASSKLAEASYEQYFGPGTRLTVT.